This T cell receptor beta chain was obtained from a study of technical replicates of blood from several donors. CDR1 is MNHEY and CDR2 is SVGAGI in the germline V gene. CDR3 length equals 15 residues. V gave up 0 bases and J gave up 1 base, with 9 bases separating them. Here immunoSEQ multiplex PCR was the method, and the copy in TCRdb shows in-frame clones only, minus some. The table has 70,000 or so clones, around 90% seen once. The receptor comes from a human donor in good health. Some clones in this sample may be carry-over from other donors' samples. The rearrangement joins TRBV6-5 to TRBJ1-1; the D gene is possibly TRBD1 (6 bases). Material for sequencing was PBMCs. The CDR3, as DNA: TGTGCCAGCAGTTACTCGCAGGGGCGGAACACTGAAGCTTTCTTT. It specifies CASSYSQGRNTEAFF.